These 25 T cell receptor beta chains originate from one sample sequenced in a study of shared clonotypes between healthy human individuals. TCRdb's copy holds only in-frame clones and misses some; the assay was immunoSEQ multiplex PCR. Among hundreds of thousands of clones listed, roughly 95% were seen once. CD45RO-negative, CCR7-selected cells formed the naive CD8 fraction, which excluded terminally differentiated effector memory CD45RA+ cells. The sample taken for sequencing was naive CD8+ T cells sorted from blood. These receptors originate from a woman between 25 and 40 years old in good health.

The chain joins TRBV5-6 to TRBJ2-7; D is unclear. The germline gives CDR1 SGHDT, CDR2 YYEEEE. The CDR3 extends over 14 amino acids. V was trimmed by 3 bases and J by 0 bases, leaving 10 bases between them. CDR3 loop: CASSWTENSYEQYF. The CDR3 bases are TGTGCCAGCAGCTGGACGGAGAACTCCTACGAGCAGTACTTC.

Comments on this clone: Other DNA variants within this sample encode the same CDR3. V usage is TRBV5-4 and J usage is TRBJ2-7; D gene uncertain. This CDR3 is 11 amino acids long. Between the trimmed V and J ends, which lost 0 bases and 5 bases, there was a span of 3 bases. Germline CDR1 is SGHNT and CDR2 is YYREEE (reference sequence). CDR3 DNA: TGTGCCAGCAGCTTGGGGAACGAGCAGTACTTC. The encoded protein is CASSLGNEQYF.

In DNA form, the CDR3 reads TGTGCCAGCAGTGATGAGAACGGGGCCTACGAGCAGTACTTC. Protein sequence: CASSDENGAYEQYF. The chain has TRBV2 and TRBJ2-7, with D possibly being TRBD2 (5 bases). Germline V CDR1 and CDR2: SNHLY, FYNNEI. V dropped 3 bases and J dropped 2 bases, with 11 bases sitting between them. The CDR3 spans 14 residues.

The CDR3 spells CASKVGVGEQFF. In DNA, the CDR3 is TGTGCCAGCAAAGTGGGAGTGGGTGAGCAGTTCTTC. The chain couples TRBV27 to TRBJ2-1, with D perhaps TRBD2 (5 bases). The CDR3 is made up of 12 amino acids. Per germline, CDR1 MNHEY and CDR2 SMNVEV (reference sequence). Trimming cost V 7 bases and J 9 bases, with 13 bases left between them.

The chain carries TRBV7-8 and TRBJ1-5, with 7 bases lining up with TRBD1. The germline V gene has CDR1 SGHVS and CDR2 FQNEAQ. This CDR3 is built from 17 residues. V trimming: 3 bases; J trimming: 0 bases; junction bases outside the gene matches: 8. The CDR3 bases are TGTGCCAGCAGCTTGTGGCAGGGGGGGTATAGCAATCAGCCCCAGCATTTT. Amino acids: CASSLWQGGYSNQPQHF.

The chain couples TRBV11-1 to TRBJ2-7; D is ambiguous. V lost 5 bases and J 7 bases, leaving 12 bases between the germline ends. The CDR3 loop spans 12 amino acids. Germline V gene sequence: CDR1 SGHAT, CDR2 FQDESV (reference sequence). CDR3 in amino acids: CASSLTPREQYF. The CDR3 DNA reads as TGTGCCAGCAGCCTAACCCCGAGAGAGCAGTACTTC.

V and J are TRBV11-1 and TRBJ2-3; maybe TRBD2 (5 bases). Between the trimmed V and J ends, which lost 5 bases and 2 bases, there was a span of 20 bases. This CDR3 is 17 amino acids long. Germline CDR1 reads SGHAT; CDR2 reads FQDESV (reference sequence). CDR3 bases: TGTGCCAGCAGCCCTAGATATCCAGCGGAAGTCACAGATACGCAGTATTTT. This translates into CASSPRYPAEVTDTQYF.

The chain's CDR3 is CASSFRAIYEQYF. Written as DNA, the CDR3 is TGTGCCAGCAGTTTCAGGGCCATCTACGAGCAGTACTTC. The chain uses TRBV27 and TRBJ2-7; possible D gene TRBD1, 5 bases. The CDR3 is 13 amino acids. V shed 3 bases and J shed 3 bases, with 9 bases lying between them. Germline CDR1 and CDR2: MNHEY and SMNVEV (reference sequence).

To note about this clone: The same CDR3 can be traced to other DNA sequences in this sample. V usage is TRBV11-2 and J usage is TRBJ2-7, with D uncertain. Trimming stripped 4 bases from V and 0 bases from J, with 1 base between. The CDR3 has 11 amino acids. Germline CDR1 and CDR2: SGHAT and FQNNGV. As DNA, the CDR3 is TGTGCCAGCAGCTCCTCCTACGAGCAGTACTTC. This gives the protein CASSSSYEQYF.

This chain connects TRBV28 to TRBJ2-6; tentatively, D is TRBD2 (5 bases). The CDR3 is made up of 19 amino acids. Per the germline V gene, CDR1 is MDHEN and CDR2 is SYDVKM. The ends were cut back, 2 bases at V and 1 base at J, with 18 bases in the middle. The CDR3 DNA sequence: TGTGCCAGCAGTTTAAGAGGGCCCTATAAGACTTCTGGGGCCAACGTCCTGACTTTC. Protein: CASSLRGPYKTSGANVLTF. Combining the CDR3 with reference TRBV28 and TRBJ2-6 gives the whole variable domain DVKVTQSSRYLVKRTGEKVFLECVQDMDHENMFWYRQDPGLGLRLIYFSYDVKMKEKGDIPEGYSVSREKKERFSLILESASTNQTSMYLCASSLRGPYKTSGANVLTFGAGSRLTVL.

To note about this clone: Other DNA sequences in the sample encode the same CDR3. This chain links TRBV9 with TRBJ2-7, with 7 bases that match TRBD2. The CDR3 contains 14 residues. Germline V gene data show CDR1 as SGDLS and CDR2 as YYNGEE. V lost 3 bases and J lost 0; bases outside the gene matches: 3. The CDR3 loop reads CASSAGGSSYEQYF. CDR3 DNA: TGTGCCAGCAGCGCGGGGGGTAGCTCCTACGAGCAGTACTTC.

V and J are TRBV27 and TRBJ2-7; 10 bases match TRBD2. V dropped 2 bases and J dropped 5; count of bases not matched to a gene: 6. Germline CDR1 is MNHEY and CDR2 is SMNVEV (reference sequence). This CDR3 comprises 15 residues. The CDR3 loop is CASSLGLAGVNEQYF. CDR3 DNA sequence: TGTGCCAGCAGTTTAGGGCTAGCGGGAGTAAACGAGCAGTACTTC.

The rearrangement links TRBV7-9 to TRBJ2-7; D is ambiguous. Trimming pared 5 bases from V and 0 bases from J, leaving 20 bases between. The CDR3 has 17 amino acids. Germline-derived CDR1 and CDR2 are SEHNR and FQNEAQ (reference sequence). The CDR3, as DNA: TGTGCCAGCAGCCTCTACAGCCCAGGTGCTTTCTCCTACGAGCAGTACTTC. This encodes CASSLYSPGAFSYEQYF.

The chain links TRBV6-5 to TRBJ2-2; D not resolved. Germline CDR1 is MNHEY and CDR2 is SVGAGI. Trimming took 7 bases from V and 4 from J, leaving 16 bases between them. The CDR3 loop spans 15 amino acids. The DNA for the CDR3 is TGTGCCAGCACCGGTGGAGCCCGGCTCACCGGGGAGCTGTTTTTT. Its translation: CASTGGARLTGELFF.

The chain joins TRBV30 to TRBJ2-1, with D maybe TRBD1 (6 bases). Per the germline V gene, CDR1 is GTSNPN and CDR2 is SVGIG (reference sequence). Deletions cut 0 bases from V and 4 bases from J, with 7 bases between. The CDR3 totals 13 residues. CDR3 sequence reads: CAWSVGQYNEQFF. The CDR3 coding sequence is TGTGCCTGGAGTGTGGGACAATACAATGAGCAGTTCTTC.

The chain recombines TRBV13 with TRBJ2-7; D is undetermined. Per germline, CDR1 PRHDT and CDR2 FYEKMQ (reference sequence). The V and J ends lost 1 base and 7 bases respectively, with 8 bases between them. The CDR3 has 12 amino acids. CDR3 loop: CASSLVVSEQYF. DNA of the CDR3: TGTGCCAGCAGCTTAGTCGTTTCGGAGCAGTACTTC.

V usage is TRBV5-1 and J usage is TRBJ2-2, with D perhaps matching TRBD1 (6 bases). Germline CDR1 reads SGHRS; CDR2 reads YFSETQ. Between the trimmed V and J ends, which lost 3 bases and 6 bases, there was a span of 18 bases. CDR3 size: 16 residues. This CDR3 is CASSYSQGLRAGELFF. The CDR3 DNA reads as TGCGCCAGCAGCTACTCTCAGGGGCTGAGGGCCGGGGAGCTGTTTTTT. Together with reference TRBV5-1 and TRBJ2-2, the CDR3 gives the full variable domain: KAGVTQTPRYLIKTRGQQVTLSCSPISGHRSVSWYQQTPGQGLQFLFEYFSETQRNKGNFPGRFSGRQFSNSRSEMNVSTLELGDSALYLCASSYSQGLRAGELFFGEGSRLTVL.

The chain links TRBV7-8 to TRBJ2-7; D unresolved. Germline V gene lookup returns CDR1 SGHVS and CDR2 FQNEAQ. This CDR3 spans 11 amino acids. Trimming removed 3 bases from V and 7 bases from J, with 7 bases in between. The CDR3 reads CASSFNREQYF. The CDR3 nucleotides read TGTGCCAGCAGCTTTAATAGGGAGCAGTACTTC.

The chain is built from TRBV7-8 and TRBJ2-1, with 10 bases fitting TRBD2. Trimming at V came to 3 bases and at J to 6 bases, leaving 5 bases not matched to a gene. The CDR3 has 15 residues. The germline CDR1 and CDR2 sequences are SGHVS and FQNEAQ. The chain's CDR3 is CASSFLAGGFNEQFF. CDR3 nucleotides: TGTGCCAGCAGCTTCTTAGCGGGAGGTTTCAATGAGCAGTTCTTC.

The chain couples TRBV19 to TRBJ2-1; maybe TRBD2 (6 bases). This CDR3 has 12 amino acids. Germline CDR1 reads LNHDA; CDR2 reads SQIVND (reference sequence). V was cut by 10 bases and J by 3 bases, with 10 bases left in between. The DNA of the CDR3 is TGTGCCACGTTGACTAGCTACAATGAGCAGTTCTTC. Encoded protein: CATLTSYNEQFF.

Of note for this clone: Within the sample, other DNA sequences also encode this same CDR3. This rearrangement joins TRBV11-2 to TRBJ2-7; no definite D call. CDR1 and CDR2 (germline): SGHAT, FQNNGV. V gave up 1 base and J gave up 3 bases, with 7 bases separating them. CDR3 length equals 13 residues. CDR3 sequence reads: CASSLGLVYEQYF. CDR3 in DNA: TGTGCCAGCAGCTTAGGTCTAGTCTACGAGCAGTACTTC. The whole variable domain, filled in from reference TRBV11-2 and TRBJ2-7, reads EAGVAQSPRYKIIEKRQSVAFWCNPISGHATLYWYQQILGQGPKLLIQFQNNGVVDDSQLPKDRFSAERLKGVDSTLKIQPAKLEDSAVYLCASSLGLVYEQYFGPGTRLTVT.

This clone has a single count. J is TRBJ2-7 and V is TRBV5-8, with D uncertain. V was clipped by 0 bases and J by 6 bases, with 10 bases between them. The germline V gene has CDR1 SGHTS and CDR2 YDEGEE. The CDR3 spans 13 residues. This CDR3 is CASSLVLGREQYF. The CDR3 DNA is TGTGCCAGCAGCTTGGTCCTCGGCCGCGAGCAGTACTTC.

The chain carries TRBV28 and TRBJ2-5; TRBD2 matches 13 bases. The J call may be in error: the DNA end matches TRBJ2-7 better. The CDR3 is made up of 16 amino acids. Germline-derived CDR1 and CDR2 are MDHEN and SYDVKM. Here the CDR3 DNA reads TGTGCCAGCAGTTTTGGACTAGCGGGAGAAGAGTACGAGCAGTACTTC. Translated: CASSFGLAGEEYEQYF.

This clone was observed a single time. The J gene is TRBJ1-5, the V gene TRBV27; D uncertain. The CDR3 runs 15 residues. With 0 bases removed from V and 5 bases from J, the gap between germline ends came to 11 bases. Germline CDR1 MNHEY, CDR2 SMNVEV (reference sequence). CDR3 loop: CASSLSSKGDQPQHF. CDR3 sequence (DNA): TGTGCCAGCAGTTTATCGAGCAAGGGAGATCAGCCCCAGCATTTT.

The genes are TRBV4-1 and TRBJ2-3, with 8 nucleotides matching TRBD2. V was clipped by 4 bases and J by 5 bases; unmatched bases: 8. CDR1 is MGHRA and CDR2 is YSYEKL in the germline V gene. CDR3 length: 15 residues. The CDR3 DNA reads TGCGCCAGCAGCCCCTCAGCGGGAGCGCAAGATACGCAGTATTTT. Residues: CASSPSAGAQDTQYF.